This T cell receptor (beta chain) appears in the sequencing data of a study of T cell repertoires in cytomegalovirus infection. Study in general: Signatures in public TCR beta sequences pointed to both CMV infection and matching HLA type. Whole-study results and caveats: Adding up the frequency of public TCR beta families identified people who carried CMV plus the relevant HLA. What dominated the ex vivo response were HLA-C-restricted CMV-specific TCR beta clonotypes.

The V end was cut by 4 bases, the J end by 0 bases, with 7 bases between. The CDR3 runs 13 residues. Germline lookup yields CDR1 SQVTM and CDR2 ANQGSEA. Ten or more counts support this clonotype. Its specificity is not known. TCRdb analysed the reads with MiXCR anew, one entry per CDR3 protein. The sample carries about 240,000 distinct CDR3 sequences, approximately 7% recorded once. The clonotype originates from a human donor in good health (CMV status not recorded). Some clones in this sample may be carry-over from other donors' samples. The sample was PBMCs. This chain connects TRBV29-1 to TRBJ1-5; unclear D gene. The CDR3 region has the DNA TGCAGCGTTGCAGAGAATAGCAATCAGCCCCAGCATTTT. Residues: CSVAENSNQPQHF.